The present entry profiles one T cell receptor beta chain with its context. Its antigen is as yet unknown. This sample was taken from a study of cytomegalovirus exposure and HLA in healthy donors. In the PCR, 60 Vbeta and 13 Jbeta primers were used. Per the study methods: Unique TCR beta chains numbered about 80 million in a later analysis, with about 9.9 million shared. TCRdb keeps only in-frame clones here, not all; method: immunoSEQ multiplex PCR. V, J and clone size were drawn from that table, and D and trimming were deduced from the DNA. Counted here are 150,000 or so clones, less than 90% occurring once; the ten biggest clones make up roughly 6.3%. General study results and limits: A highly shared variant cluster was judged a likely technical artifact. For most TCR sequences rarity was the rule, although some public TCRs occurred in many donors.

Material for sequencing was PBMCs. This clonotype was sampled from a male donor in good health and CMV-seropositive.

The CDR3 is CASRSGQLSGANVLTF. Written as DNA, the CDR3 is TGCGCCAGCAGAAGCGGACAGCTGTCTGGGGCCAACGTCCTGACTTTC. This sequence joins TRBV5-1 and TRBJ2-6; maybe TRBD1 (6 bases). V lost 5 bases to trimming and J lost 1 base, with 13 bases between them. Germline CDR1 is SGHRS and CDR2 is YFSETQ. The CDR3 length is 16 residues.